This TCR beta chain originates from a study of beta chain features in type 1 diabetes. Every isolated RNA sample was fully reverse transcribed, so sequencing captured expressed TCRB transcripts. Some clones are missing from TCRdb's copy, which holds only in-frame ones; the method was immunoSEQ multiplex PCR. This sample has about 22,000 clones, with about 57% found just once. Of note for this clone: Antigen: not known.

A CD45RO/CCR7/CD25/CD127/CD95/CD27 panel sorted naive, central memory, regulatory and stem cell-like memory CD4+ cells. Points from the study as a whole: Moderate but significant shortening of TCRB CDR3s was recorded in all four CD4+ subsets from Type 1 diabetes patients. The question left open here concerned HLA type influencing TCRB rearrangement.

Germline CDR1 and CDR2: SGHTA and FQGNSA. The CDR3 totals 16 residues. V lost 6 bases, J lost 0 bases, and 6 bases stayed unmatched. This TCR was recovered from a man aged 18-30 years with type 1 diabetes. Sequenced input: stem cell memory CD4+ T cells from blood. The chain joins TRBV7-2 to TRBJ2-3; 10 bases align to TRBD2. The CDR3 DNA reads TGTGCCAGCAGTCAAATAGCGGGGGGCAGCACAGATACGCAGTATTTT. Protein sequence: CASSQIAGGSTDTQYF. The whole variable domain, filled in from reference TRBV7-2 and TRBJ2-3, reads GAGVSQSPSNKVTEKGKDVELRCDPISGHTALYWYRQSLGQGLEFLIYFQGNSAPDKSGLPSDRFSAERTGGSVSTLTIQRTQQEDSAVYLCASSQIAGGSTDTQYFGPGTRLTVL.